This TCR beta chain was sequenced in a study of blood T cell repertoires in COVID-19. Original handling: The assay estimated nucleated cells by amplifying reference gene primers. Sequencing used immunoSEQ multiplex PCR; TCRdb keeps in-frame clones, though not all of them. That table furnishes V, J and clone size, whereas the DNA furnished D and trimming. The data show some 370,000 clones, around 87% seen once. V dropped 6 bases and J dropped 10; count of bases not matched to a gene: 8. The germline gives CDR1 MDHEN, CDR2 SYDVKM. CDR3 length: 15 amino acids. The receptor comes from a woman aged 25-40 years with COVID-19, enrolled during active disease. This chain uses TRBV28 with TRBJ2-1; 14 nucleotides align to TRBD2. Sequenced material: peripheral blood. Here the CDR3 reads CASRPGLAGAGEQFF. The CDR3 coding sequence is TGTGCCAGCAGGCCGGGACTAGCGGGAGCAGGGGAGCAGTTCTTC.